These 23 T cell receptor beta chains originate from one sample sequenced in a study of OX40 agonist ivuxolimab in advanced cancers. Data came from immunoSEQ multiplex PCR; TCRdb stores just in-frame clones and leaves some out. Here the sample spans about 99,000 clones, about 96% being singletons. The sample consisted of CD4+ or CD8+ T cells sorted from blood, taken in a trial of the OX40 agonist ivuxolimab. These receptors came from an adult with an advanced solid tumor such as melanoma, head and neck, liver or kidney cancer.

The chain uses TRBV7-3 and TRBJ2-5; D is undetermined. The CDR3 covers 13 residues. V lost 1 base, J lost 5 bases, and 8 bases lay in between. The germline CDR1 and CDR2 sequences are SGHTA and FQGTGA. CDR3 nucleotides: TGTGCCAGCAGCTTAATACCGGTTGAGACCCAGTACTTC. The encoded protein is CASSLIPVETQYF.

This chain connects TRBV6-5 to TRBJ1-1; perhaps TRBD1 as D (5 bases). The CDR3 has 15 amino acids. Germline V CDR1 and CDR2: MNHEY, SVGAGI. Trimming removed 7 bases at V and 5 bases at J, with 20 bases between. CDR3 coding DNA: TGTGCCAGCACGTCGTTTGGACAAGGAGGGACTGAAGCTTTCTTT. Protein sequence: CASTSFGQGGTEAFF.

This rearrangement joins TRBV6-5 to TRBJ1-3; 9 bases are shared with TRBD1. The V gene's germline CDR1 is MNHEY and CDR2 SVGAGI. The ends lost 5 bases at V and 3 bases at J; junction bases unmatched: 2. The CDR3 runs to 14 residues. The CDR3 loop reads CASSGTGNGNTIYF. For the CDR3, the DNA is TGTGCCAGCAGTGGGACAGGGAATGGAAACACCATATATTTT.

This chain uses TRBV6-5 with TRBJ1-1; D is undetermined. This CDR3 region has 14 residues. V was shortened by 2 bases and J by 1 base, with 8 bases between the two germline ends. Germline V gives CDR1 MNHEY, CDR2 SVGAGI. The CDR3 region has the DNA TGTGCCAGCAGTTACGGATCGGGGAACACTGAAGCTTTCTTT. This gives the protein CASSYGSGNTEAFF.

Concerning this clone: Sequence at one end of the junction differs from germline and may be a read error. The J gene is TRBJ1-5, the V gene TRBV6-1; D gene unclear. The CDR3 length is 11 residues. CDR1 is MNHNS and CDR2 is SASEGT in the germline V gene. CDR3 in amino acids: CASSEARVGNF. CDR3 nucleotide sequence: TGTGCCAGCAGTGAAGCTAGGGTTGGGAATTTT.

J is TRBJ2-3 and V is TRBV19; D remains unclear. The germline V and J ends were trimmed by 9 bases and 3 bases, with 13 bases remaining between them. This CDR3 comprises 13 residues. CDR1 is LNHDA, CDR2 SQIVND, per germline (reference sequence). CDR3 residues: CASGSGPTDTQYF. The CDR3 DNA follows: TGTGCCAGCGGGTCCGGGCCAACAGATACGCAGTATTTT.

This chain uses TRBV6-1 with TRBJ1-1, with TRBD1 as a possible D gene (6 bases). There are 13 residues in the CDR3. The germline V and J ends were trimmed by 7 bases and 5 bases, with 14 bases remaining between them. Germline CDR1 reads MNHNS; CDR2 reads SASEGT. The CDR3 spells CASTPRGATEAFF. The DNA for the CDR3 is TGTGCCAGCACCCCGCGGGGGGCGACTGAAGCTTTCTTT.

The V gene is TRBV7-8, the J gene TRBJ1-2, with a weak D call TRBD1 (5 bases). Per the germline V gene, CDR1 is SGHVS and CDR2 is FQNEAQ. The CDR3 extends over 18 amino acids. V lost 3 bases and J 4 bases, leaving 24 bases between the germline ends. The chain's CDR3 is CASSFDYSGAALLYGYTF. The CDR3 DNA is TGTGCCAGCAGCTTCGATTACAGCGGGGCAGCCCTCCTCTATGGCTACACCTTC.

This clone was counted a single time. This chain uses TRBV6-5 with TRBJ2-1, with D uncertain. Germline CDR1 and CDR2: MNHEY and SVGAGI. The CDR3 sequence is 13 residues long. V was cut by 0 bases and J by 10 bases, with 10 bases left in between. The CDR3 region is CASSYSGLREQFF. CDR3 bases: TGTGCCAGCAGTTACTCGGGTCTTCGGGAGCAGTTCTTC.

The count of this clone is one. V and J are TRBV4-3 and TRBJ2-3, with 9 bases matching TRBD2. CDR1 is LGHNA and CDR2 is YSLEER in the germline V gene. The V and J ends lost 4 bases and 0 bases, in that order; junction bases with no gene match: 11. The CDR3 runs 18 residues. The CDR3 DNA follows: TGCGCCAGCAGCCCAACGCAGACTAGCGGAACTAGCACAGATACGCAGTATTTT. This encodes CASSPTQTSGTSTDTQYF.

The chain is built from TRBV7-9 and TRBJ2-7; no firm D call. Between the trimmed V and J ends, which lost 5 bases and 5 bases, there was a span of 16 bases. CDR3 size: 14 residues. CDR1 and CDR2 from the germline V gene are SEHNR and FQNEAQ (reference sequence). The CDR3 spells CASSPQASFDEQYF. The CDR3 bases are TGTGCCAGCAGCCCCCAGGCCTCATTCGACGAGCAGTACTTC.

The gene calls are TRBV19 and TRBJ2-7; D uncertain. The CDR3 covers 14 residues. V lost 9 bases and J 1 base, leaving 16 bases between the germline ends. The germline CDR1 and CDR2 sequences are LNHDA and SQIVND (reference sequence). The CDR3 loop reads CASTAPHRSYEQYF. CDR3 DNA: TGTGCCAGCACCGCCCCACACAGATCCTACGAGCAGTACTTC.

This clone appeared a single time. Here the CDR3 reads CASSFTGDYSPLHF. The CDR3 DNA reads TGTGCCAGCAGTTTTACAGGGGACTATTCACCCCTCCACTTT. The chain couples TRBV27 to TRBJ1-6; 7 bases map to TRBD1. The CDR3 length is 14 residues. Germline CDR1 MNHEY, CDR2 SMNVEV (reference sequence). V shed 3 bases and J 8 bases; nucleotides not matched to a gene: 4.

The chain couples TRBV7-6 to TRBJ2-7; 12 positions match TRBD2. Germline-derived CDR1 and CDR2 are SGHVS and FNYEAQ. The CDR3 covers 15 residues. With 5 bases clipped from V and 5 bases from J, the junction kept 7 bases outside the gene matches. The CDR3 region is CASSHGLAGHNEQYF. DNA for the CDR3: TGTGCCAGCAGCCACGGACTAGCGGGACACAACGAGCAGTACTTC.

V is TRBV28 and J is TRBJ1-6, with 7 bases lining up with TRBD1. The CDR3 spans 15 residues. V lost 6 bases to trimming and J lost 7 bases; unmatched junction nucleotides: 9. Germline loops: CDR1 MDHEN, CDR2 SYDVKM. The DNA for the CDR3 is TGTGCCAGCAGCTATACAGGGGTTCGGAATTCACCCCTCCACTTT. Translating it yields CASSYTGVRNSPLHF.

The J gene is TRBJ2-2, the V gene TRBV7-2; 13 bases agree with TRBD2. Germline assignment: CDR1 SGHTA and CDR2 FQGNSA. With 0 bases clipped from V and 6 bases from J, the junction kept 7 bases outside the gene matches. The CDR3 extends over 18 amino acids. CDR3 in DNA: TGTGCCAGCAGCTTAGCCGGTGGACTAGCGGGGGAAGCCGGGGAGCTGTTTTTT. This gives the protein CASSLAGGLAGEAGELFF.

This chain joins TRBV4-2 and TRBJ1-3, with D maybe TRBD1 (5 bases). Germline V gene data show CDR1 as LGHNA and CDR2 as YNFKEQ. The CDR3 runs 18 residues. Trimming removed 0 bases from V and 4 bases from J, with 19 bases in between. The CDR3 region is CASSQDWGLTGLGNTIYF. Written as DNA, the CDR3 is TGTGCCAGCAGCCAAGATTGGGGACTGACGGGGCTGGGAAACACCATATATTTT.

This rearrangement joins TRBV4-3 to TRBJ1-2, with D hard to call. V was trimmed by 0 bases and J by 4 bases, leaving 9 bases between them. Germline lookup yields CDR1 LGHNA and CDR2 YSLEER. This CDR3 has 14 amino acids. The CDR3: CASSQDRQLYGYTF. The CDR3 DNA is TGCGCCAGCAGCCAAGATCGGCAACTCTATGGCTACACCTTC.

This chain connects TRBV4-1 to TRBJ2-3, with a tentative D call TRBD2 (5 bases). This CDR3 comprises 15 residues. Germline-derived CDR1 and CDR2 are MGHRA and YSYEKL. Trimming removed 4 bases at V and 0 bases at J, with 11 bases between. CDR3 loop: CASSLGTGSTDTQYF. The CDR3 DNA is TGCGCCAGCAGCCTCGGAACGGGGAGCACAGATACGCAGTATTTT.

The chain has TRBV27 and TRBJ2-1, with 14 bases that match TRBD2. This CDR3 has 21 residues. Losses at the gene ends were 3 bases for V and 0 bases for J; bases not matched to a gene: 13. Germline V CDR1 and CDR2: MNHEY, SMNVEV (reference sequence). Here the CDR3 DNA reads TGTGCCAGCAGTTTCCCCTCGGGACTAGCGGGAGAGCCGAGCTCCTACAATGAGCAGTTCTTC. Its translation: CASSFPSGLAGEPSSYNEQFF.

The chain recombines TRBV4-1 with TRBJ1-1, with D maybe TRBD1 (6 bases). Trimming left V 3 bases short and J 3 bases short, with 11 bases between. The CDR3 extends over 14 amino acids. Germline CDR1 and CDR2: MGHRA and YSYEKL. CDR3 sequence: CASSHMTGDTEAFF. The CDR3 nucleotides are TGCGCCAGCAGCCACATGACAGGTGACACTGAAGCTTTCTTT.

CDR3 amino acids: CASSQESDSYNEQFF. The CDR3 region has the DNA TGCGCCAGCAGCCAAGAGTCGGACAGCTACAATGAGCAGTTCTTC. The chain has TRBV4-1 and TRBJ2-1; weak D call: TRBD1 (6 bases). CDR1 is MGHRA, CDR2 YSYEKL, per germline. With 0 bases removed from V and 3 bases from J, the gap between germline ends came to 9 bases. The CDR3 loop spans 15 amino acids.

The chain combines TRBV2 with TRBJ2-7; a weak D match, TRBD1 (5 bases). This CDR3 region has 13 residues. Germline CDR1 and CDR2: SNHLY and FYNNEI. V was shortened by 6 bases and J by 0 bases, with 9 bases between the two germline ends. In DNA, the CDR3 is TGTGCCAGCAGGGCAGGGCCCTCCTACGAGCAGTACTTC. This sequence encodes CASRAGPSYEQYF.